What follows is one T cell receptor beta chain and its context. Its antigen is not identified. These data come from a study of cytomegalovirus exposure and HLA in healthy donors. Participants comprised healthy donors of bone marrow. The CDR3 spans 14 residues. CDR1 and CDR2 from the germline V gene are LNHDA and SQIVND (reference sequence). Trimming removed 9 bases from V and 0 bases from J, with 12 bases in between. General observations from the study: Later analysis revealed greater clonal expansion in HLA-associated TCR beta chains than in equally common others. Donor immune exposure was known only as CMV serostatus. The authors later linked a missense DCLRE1C variant to TCR beta V- and J-gene trimming.

The primer mix had 60 Vbeta and 13 Jbeta primers. The data were produced by immunoSEQ multiplex PCR, yet TCRdb's version contains in-frame clones alone and is incomplete. The sample consists of roughly 96,000 clones, roughly 74% of them appearing once. The specimen was PBMCs. The TCR was taken from a female donor in good health and CMV-seropositive. The chain uses TRBV19 and TRBJ1-5; the D gene is possibly TRBD1 (6 bases). The CDR3 reads CASRTVYSNQPQHF. DNA of the CDR3: TGTGCCAGCAGGACAGTATATAGCAATCAGCCCCAGCATTTT. The variable domain in full, with the rest retrieved from reference TRBV19 and TRBJ1-5, is DGGITQSPKYLFRKEGQNVTLSCEQNLNHDAMYWYRQDPGQGLRLIYYSQIVNDFQKGDIAEGYSVSREKKESFPLTVTSAQKNPTAFYLCASRTVYSNQPQHFGDGTRLSIL.